The present TCR beta chain was sequenced within a study of blood T cell repertoires in COVID-19. Study-wide background: Whether acute or convalescent, the COVID-19 samples came from the United States, Italy and Spain.

Authors' analysis steps: How many nucleated cells were present was estimated from reference gene primer amplification. Sequenced by immunoSEQ multiplex PCR; TCRdb stores in-frame clones only, minus some. That table is the source of V, J and clone size, and D and trimming were worked out from the DNA. This repertoire shows about 110,000 clones, 75% to 90% found once; its top ten account for roughly 30%. The CDR3 is 13 residues long. Germline V CDR1 and CDR2: LNHDA, SQIVND (reference sequence). With 5 bases removed from V and 6 bases from J, the gap between germline ends came to 12 bases. This clone was counted a few times.

The sequence derives from a woman older than 75 with acute or convalescent COVID-19. The specimen was peripheral blood. This chain uses TRBV19 with TRBJ2-3; D unresolved. The CDR3 here is CASSVYLEDTQYF. Written as DNA, the CDR3 is TGTGCCAGTAGTGTTTACCTCGAGGATACGCAGTATTTT.